The 12 T cell receptor beta chains presented below share a single source sample, sequenced in a study of blood T cell repertoires in COVID-19. Produced via immunoSEQ multiplex PCR; TCRdb's table is partial and in-frame only. Here the sample spans more than 85,000 clones, about 85% being singletons. Sequenced material: peripheral blood. Receptors were obtained from a man between 50 and 59 years old with acute or convalescent COVID-19.

This rearrangement joins TRBV5-1 to TRBJ1-1; 9 positions match TRBD1. V shed 0 bases, J shed 3 bases, and the junction held 3 bases outside the gene matches. Germline V CDR1 and CDR2: SGHRS, YFSETQ. The CDR3 consists of 15 residues. Here the CDR3 DNA reads TGCGCCAGCAGCTTGGCGGGACAGGGATACACTGAAGCTTTCTTT. This gives the protein CASSLAGQGYTEAFF. Combining the CDR3 with reference TRBV5-1 and TRBJ1-1 gives the whole variable domain KAGVTQTPRYLIKTRGQQVTLSCSPISGHRSVSWYQQTPGQGLQFLFEYFSETQRNKGNFPGRFSGRQFSNSRSEMNVSTLELGDSALYLCASSLAGQGYTEAFFGQGTRLTVV.

The chain is built from TRBV7-2 and TRBJ2-4; D remains unclear. This CDR3 is built from 13 residues. Between the trimmed V and J ends, which lost 5 bases and 8 bases, there was a span of 13 bases. Germline V gene sequence: CDR1 SGHTA, CDR2 FQGNSA. In DNA form, the CDR3 reads TGTGCCAGCAGCGCCGGGTTTGAAGACATTCAGTACTTC. This translates into CASSAGFEDIQYF.

CDR3 loop: CATSRGQGSSGNTIYF. In nucleotides, the CDR3 is TGTGCCACCAGCAGAGGACAGGGGTCCTCTGGAAACACCATATATTTT. The V and J genes are TRBV15 and TRBJ1-3; 8 nucleotides agree with TRBD1. The CDR3 loop spans 16 amino acids. Trimming cost V 1 base and J 0 bases; bases outside gene matches: 2. CDR1 is LNHNV and CDR2 is YYDKDF in the germline V gene (reference sequence). Filled out from reference TRBV15 and TRBJ1-3, the complete variable domain reads DAMVIQNPRYQVTQFGKPVTLSCSQTLNHNVMYWYQQKSSQAPKLLFHYYDKDFNNEADTPDNFQSRRPNTSFCFLDIRSPGLGDTAMYLCATSRGQGSSGNTIYFGEGSWLTVV.

The chain combines TRBV4-2 with TRBJ2-7, with 10 nucleotides matching TRBD2. V trimming: 0 bases; J trimming: 6 bases; junction bases outside the gene matches: 5. Germline-derived CDR1 and CDR2 are LGHNA and YNFKEQ. This CDR3 contains 15 residues. This chain's CDR3 is CASSQEASGRSEQYF. In DNA form, the CDR3 reads TGTGCCAGCAGCCAAGAGGCTAGCGGGAGATCCGAGCAGTACTTC.

The CDR3 sequence: CATSGRAGNQPQHF. CDR3 nucleotides: TGTGCCACCAGTGGTAGGGCGGGGAATCAGCCCCAGCATTTT. The gene calls are TRBV24-1 and TRBJ1-5; no definite D call. Germline-derived CDR1 and CDR2 are KGHDR and SFDVKD. The CDR3 runs 14 residues. Trimming pared 5 bases from V and 4 bases from J, leaving 11 bases between.

This clone was counted only a few times. At the DNA level, this CDR3 is encoded by other sequences in the same sample as well. The chain recombines TRBV6-2 or TRBV6-3 with TRBJ2-1, with 12 bases fitting TRBD2. Germline trimming cut 4 bases from V and 7 bases from J; bases unmatched to any gene: 2. The CDR3 has 14 amino acids. Per germline, CDR1 MNHEY and CDR2 SVGEGT. CDR3 nucleotide sequence: TGTGCCAGCAGTTTTGGACTAGCGGGAAATGAGCAGTTCTTC. Its protein product is CASSFGLAGNEQFF.

The rearrangement joins TRBV16 to TRBJ1-2; D is possibly TRBD1 (6 bases). Trimming stripped 4 bases from V and 4 bases from J, with 13 bases between. Germline CDR1 and CDR2: KGHSY and FQNENV. This CDR3 spans 14 amino acids. As DNA, the CDR3 is TGTGCCAGCAGCCCGGACAGCCTCCGCTATGGCTACACCTTC. Its protein product is CASSPDSLRYGYTF.

The V gene is TRBV7-6, the J gene TRBJ1-1, with TRBD1 matching over 7 bases. V dropped 0 bases and J dropped 2; count of bases not matched to a gene: 3. Germline CDR1 SGHVS, CDR2 FNYEAQ. The CDR3 is made up of 15 amino acids. The CDR3, as DNA: TGTGCCAGCAGCTTAGCGGGACAGTTCAACACTGAAGCTTTCTTT. Its translation: CASSLAGQFNTEAFF.

V usage is TRBV7-9 and J usage is TRBJ1-1; no reliable D call. The CDR3 totals 14 residues. Deletions cut 3 bases from V and 3 bases from J, with 11 bases between. Germline loops: CDR1 SEHNR, CDR2 FQNEAQ (reference sequence). CDR3 region: CASSFGGDHTEAFF. The CDR3, as DNA: TGTGCCAGCAGCTTCGGCGGGGATCACACTGAAGCTTTCTTT. The entire variable domain, with the rest obtained from reference TRBV7-9 and TRBJ1-1, is as follows: DTGVSQNPRHKITKRGQNVTFRCDPISEHNRLYWYRQTLGQGPEFLTYFQNEAQLEKSRLLSDRFSAERPKGSFSTLEIQRTEQGDSAMYLCASSFGGDHTEAFFGQGTRLTVV.

The chain couples TRBV9 to TRBJ2-7; perhaps TRBD2 as D (5 bases). Germline assignment: CDR1 SGDLS and CDR2 YYNGEE. CDR3 length: 14 amino acids. V lost 1 base to trimming and J lost 1 base, with 9 bases between them. For the CDR3, the DNA is TGTGCCAGCAGCGTAAGAGCGGAGTCCTACGAGCAGTACTTC. Translating it yields CASSVRAESYEQYF.

The chain uses TRBV11-3 and TRBJ2-6; 7 bases agree with TRBD1. CDR1 SGHNT and CDR2 YENEEA come from the germline V gene. The ends lost 5 bases at V and 1 base at J; junction bases unmatched: 11. The CDR3 length is 18 residues. DNA of the CDR3: TGTGCCAGCAGCCCGGGGACAGCCAAAAGTTCTGGGGCCAACGTCCTGACTTTC. It translates to CASSPGTAKSSGANVLTF.

The gene calls are TRBV12-5 and TRBJ1-1, with TRBD1 matching over 9 bases. The CDR3 is made up of 13 amino acids. Per the germline V gene, CDR1 is LGHNT and CDR2 is FRNRAP. Unmatched junction bases numbered 3, after V lost 5 bases and J lost 5 bases. The CDR3 loop reads CASGMTGGTEAFF. Written as DNA, the CDR3 is TGTGCTAGTGGTATGACAGGGGGGACTGAAGCTTTCTTT. Together with reference TRBV12-5 and TRBJ1-1, the CDR3 gives the full variable domain: DARVTQTPRHKVTEMGQEVTMRCQPILGHNTVFWYRQTMMQGLELLAYFRNRAPLDDSGMPKDRFSAEMPDATLATLKIQPSEPRDSAVYFCASGMTGGTEAFFGQGTRLTVV.